This T cell receptor (beta chain) was recovered during a study of CD8+ T cells in alopecia areata. Study details: Treated patients were given 5 to 10 mg oral tofacitinib twice daily. Study observations and caveats: Sequencing of scalp tissue also captures the resident alphabeta T cells of normal skin. Unlike in mice, where it was clearer, TCR sharing across patients was less clear, possibly HLA-related.

Germline CDR1 LNHNV, CDR2 YYDKDF (reference sequence). V dropped 2 bases and J dropped 4; count of bases not matched to a gene: 2. The CDR3 runs 13 residues. Investigators isolated RNA and reverse transcribed it into cDNA to act as the sequencing template. The assay was immunoSEQ multiplex PCR, and TCRdb's table has in-frame clones only and misses some. Among approximately 190,000 clones, 58% were seen once, and the ten largest hold roughly 5.8%. Regarding this clone: Its specificity is unknown.

Treatment noted: oral pan-JAK inhibitor, 5-10 mg twice daily. Collection of lesional scalp punch biopsies and peripheral blood was performed in alopecia areata patients. The sequence derives from a human donor with alopecia areata. V usage is TRBV15 and J usage is TRBJ2-7; 7 nucleotides match TRBD1. Material: CD4+ T cells sorted from blood, obtained at week 24, from a patient treated with tofacitinib. CDR3 in amino acids: CATSRRDRYEQYF. The CDR3 DNA reads as TGTGCCACCAGCAGAAGGGACAGATACGAGCAGTACTTC.